Following are 2 T cell receptor beta chains from one sample sequenced in a study of shared clonotypes between healthy human individuals. TCRdb's copy holds only in-frame clones and misses some; the assay was immunoSEQ multiplex PCR. The repertoire consists of about 680,000 clones, with roughly 94% occurring once and the leading ten covering about a quarter. Only CD45RO-negative cells positively selected for CCR7 counted as naive CD8 cells, so terminally differentiated effector memory CD45RA+ cells were excluded. Sequencing was done on a sample of naive CD8+ T cells sorted from blood. These receptors were collected from a man younger than 40 in good health.

The chain recombines TRBV27 with TRBJ2-1; D gene unclear. The CDR3 covers 15 residues. V was pared by 6 bases and J by 0 bases, with 12 bases between. Germline V gene data show CDR1 as MNHEY and CDR2 as SMNVEV (reference sequence). This chain's CDR3 is CASRHYRSSYNEQFF. In nucleotides, the CDR3 is TGTGCCAGCAGACACTACAGAAGCTCCTACAATGAGCAGTTCTTC.

The chain links TRBV4-1 to TRBJ2-1, with unresolved D. From germline, CDR1 is MGHRA and CDR2 YSYEKL. The CDR3 length is 15 residues. Between the trimmed V and J ends, which lost 3 bases and 6 bases, there was a span of 15 bases. The CDR3 region is CASSHLPGELNEQFF. The CDR3 DNA reads TGCGCCAGCAGCCACCTACCCGGAGAGCTCAATGAGCAGTTCTTC.